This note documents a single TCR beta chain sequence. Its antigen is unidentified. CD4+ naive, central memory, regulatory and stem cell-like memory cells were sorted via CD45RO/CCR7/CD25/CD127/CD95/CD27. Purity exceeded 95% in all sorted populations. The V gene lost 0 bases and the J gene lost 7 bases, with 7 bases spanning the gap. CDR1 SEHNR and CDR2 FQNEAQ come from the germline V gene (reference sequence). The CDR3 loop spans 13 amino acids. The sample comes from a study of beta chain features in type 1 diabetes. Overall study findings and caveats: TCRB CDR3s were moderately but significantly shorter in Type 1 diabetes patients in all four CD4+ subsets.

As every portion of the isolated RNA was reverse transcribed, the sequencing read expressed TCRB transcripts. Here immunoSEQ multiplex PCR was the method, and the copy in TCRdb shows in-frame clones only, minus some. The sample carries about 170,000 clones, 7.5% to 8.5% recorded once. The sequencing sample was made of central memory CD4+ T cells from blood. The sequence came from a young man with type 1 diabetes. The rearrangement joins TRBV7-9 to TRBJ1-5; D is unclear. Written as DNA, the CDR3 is TGTGCCAGCAGCTTAGCTCCCACACAGCCCCAGCATTTT. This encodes CASSLAPTQPQHF.